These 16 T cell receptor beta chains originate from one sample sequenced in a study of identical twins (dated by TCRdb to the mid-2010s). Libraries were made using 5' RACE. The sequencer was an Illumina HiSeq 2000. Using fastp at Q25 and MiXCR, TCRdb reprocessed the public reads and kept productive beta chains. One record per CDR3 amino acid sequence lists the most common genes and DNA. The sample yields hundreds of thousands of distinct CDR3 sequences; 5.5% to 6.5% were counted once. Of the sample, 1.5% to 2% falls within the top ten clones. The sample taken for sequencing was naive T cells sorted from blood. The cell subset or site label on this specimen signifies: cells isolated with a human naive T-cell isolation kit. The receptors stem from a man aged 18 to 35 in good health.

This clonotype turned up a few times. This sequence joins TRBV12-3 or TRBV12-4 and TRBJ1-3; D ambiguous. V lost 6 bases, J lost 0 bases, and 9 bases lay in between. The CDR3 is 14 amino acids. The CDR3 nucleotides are TGTGCCAGCAGACGGGCCAACTCTGGAAACACCATATATTTT. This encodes CASRRANSGNTIYF.

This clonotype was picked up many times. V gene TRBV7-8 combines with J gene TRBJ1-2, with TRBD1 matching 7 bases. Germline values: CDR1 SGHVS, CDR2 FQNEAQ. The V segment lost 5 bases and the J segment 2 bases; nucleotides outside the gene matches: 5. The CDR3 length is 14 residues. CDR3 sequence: CASSTRQGNYGYTF. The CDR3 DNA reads TGTGCCAGCAGCACGAGACAGGGAAACTATGGCTACACCTTC.

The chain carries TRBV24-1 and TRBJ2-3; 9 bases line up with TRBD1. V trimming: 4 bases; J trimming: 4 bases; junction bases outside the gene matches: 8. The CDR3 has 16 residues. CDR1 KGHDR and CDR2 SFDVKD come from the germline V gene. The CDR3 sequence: CATSESGTGLADTQYF. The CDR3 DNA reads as TGTGCCACCAGTGAATCCGGGACAGGGCTCGCAGATACGCAGTATTTT.

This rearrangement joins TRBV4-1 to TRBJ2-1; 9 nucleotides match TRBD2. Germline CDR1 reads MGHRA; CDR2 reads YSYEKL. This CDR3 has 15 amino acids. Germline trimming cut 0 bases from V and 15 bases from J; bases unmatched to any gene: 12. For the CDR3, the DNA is TGCGCCAGCAGCCAAGAGGTCGCGGGAGGGCCACGAGGGTTCTTC. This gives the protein CASSQEVAGGPRGFF.

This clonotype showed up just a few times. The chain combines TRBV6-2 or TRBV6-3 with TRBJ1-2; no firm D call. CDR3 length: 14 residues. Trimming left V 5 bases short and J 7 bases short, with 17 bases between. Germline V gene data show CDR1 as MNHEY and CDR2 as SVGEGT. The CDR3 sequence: CASSRSIWDAGYTF. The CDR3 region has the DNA TGTGCCAGCAGTCGCTCAATTTGGGATGCTGGCTACACCTTC.

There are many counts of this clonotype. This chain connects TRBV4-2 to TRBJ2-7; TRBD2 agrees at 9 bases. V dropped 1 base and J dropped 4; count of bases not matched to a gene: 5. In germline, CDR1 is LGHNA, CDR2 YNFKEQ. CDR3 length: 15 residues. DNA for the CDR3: TGTGCCAGCAGCCAAGGACTAGCGGAGCCATACGAGCAGTACTTC. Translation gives CASSQGLAEPYEQYF.

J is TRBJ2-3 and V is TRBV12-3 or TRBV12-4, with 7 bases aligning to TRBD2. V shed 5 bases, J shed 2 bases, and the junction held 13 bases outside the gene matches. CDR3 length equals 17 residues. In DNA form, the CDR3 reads TGTGCCAGCAGTCCTTGGGGAGGGCCGAGTTTCACAGATACGCAGTATTTT. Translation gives CASSPWGGPSFTDTQYF.

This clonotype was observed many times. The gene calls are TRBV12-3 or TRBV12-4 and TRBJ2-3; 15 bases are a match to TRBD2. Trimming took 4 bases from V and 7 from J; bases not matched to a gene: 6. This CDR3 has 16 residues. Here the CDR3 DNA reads TGTGCCAGCAGTTCGCCGGGACTAGCGGGAGGAAATACGCAGTATTTT. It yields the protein CASSSPGLAGGNTQYF.

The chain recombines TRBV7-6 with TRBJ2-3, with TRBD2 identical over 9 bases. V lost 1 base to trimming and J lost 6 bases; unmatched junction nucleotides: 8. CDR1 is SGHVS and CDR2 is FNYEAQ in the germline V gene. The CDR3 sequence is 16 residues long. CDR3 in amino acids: CASSLGTSAPVDTQYF. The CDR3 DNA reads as TGTGCCAGCAGCTTAGGGACTAGCGCTCCGGTTGATACGCAGTATTTT.

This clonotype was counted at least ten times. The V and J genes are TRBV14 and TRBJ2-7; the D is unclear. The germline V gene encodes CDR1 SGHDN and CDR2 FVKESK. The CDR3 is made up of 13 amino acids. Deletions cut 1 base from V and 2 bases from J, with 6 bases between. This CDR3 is CASSQVGPYEQYF. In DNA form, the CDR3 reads TGTGCCAGCAGCCAAGTCGGACCCTACGAGCAGTACTTC.

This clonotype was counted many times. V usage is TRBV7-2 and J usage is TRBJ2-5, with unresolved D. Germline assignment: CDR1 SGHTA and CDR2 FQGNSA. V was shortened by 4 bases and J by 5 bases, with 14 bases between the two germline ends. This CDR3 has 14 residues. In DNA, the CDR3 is TGTGCCAGCAGCTACGGTTCGGTTTCGGAGACCCAGTACTTC. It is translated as CASSYGSVSETQYF. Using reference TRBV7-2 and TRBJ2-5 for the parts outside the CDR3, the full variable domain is GAGVSQSPSNKVTEKGKDVELRCDPISGHTALYWYRQSLGQGLEFLIYFQGNSAPDKSGLPSDRFSAERTGGSVSTLTIQRTQQEDSAVYLCASSYGSVSETQYFGPGTRLLVL.

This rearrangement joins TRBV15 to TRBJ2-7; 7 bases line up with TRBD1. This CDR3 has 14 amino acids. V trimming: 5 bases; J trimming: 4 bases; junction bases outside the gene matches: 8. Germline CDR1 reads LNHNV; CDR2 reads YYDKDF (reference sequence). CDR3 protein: CATSAGTVWYEQYV. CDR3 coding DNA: TGTGCCACCAGCGCCGGGACAGTCTGGTACGAGCAGTACGTC.

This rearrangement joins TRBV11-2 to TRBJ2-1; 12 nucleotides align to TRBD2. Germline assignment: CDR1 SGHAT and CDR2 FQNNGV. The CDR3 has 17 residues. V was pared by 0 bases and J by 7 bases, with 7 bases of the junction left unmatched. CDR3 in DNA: TGTGCCAGCAGCTTAGATTCTGGACTAGCGGGACCAAATGAGCAGTTCTTC. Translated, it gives CASSLDSGLAGPNEQFF.

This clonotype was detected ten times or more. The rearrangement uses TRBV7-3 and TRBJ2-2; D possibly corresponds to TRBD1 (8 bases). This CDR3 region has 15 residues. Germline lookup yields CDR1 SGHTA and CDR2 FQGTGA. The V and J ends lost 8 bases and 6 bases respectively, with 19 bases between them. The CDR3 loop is CASGWTGRGSGELFF. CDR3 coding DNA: TGTGCCAGCGGCTGGACAGGGCGGGGGTCCGGGGAGCTGTTTTTT.

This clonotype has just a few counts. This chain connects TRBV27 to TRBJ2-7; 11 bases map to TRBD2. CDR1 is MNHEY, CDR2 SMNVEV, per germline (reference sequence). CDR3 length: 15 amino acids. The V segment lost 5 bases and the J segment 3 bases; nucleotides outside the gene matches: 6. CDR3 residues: CASSPSGRPNYEQYF. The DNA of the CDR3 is TGTGCCAGCAGTCCTAGCGGGAGGCCAAACTACGAGCAGTACTTC.

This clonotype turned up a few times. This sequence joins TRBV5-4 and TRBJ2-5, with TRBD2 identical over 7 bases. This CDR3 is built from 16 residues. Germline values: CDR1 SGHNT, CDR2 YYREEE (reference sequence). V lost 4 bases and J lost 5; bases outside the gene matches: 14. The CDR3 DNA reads TGTGCCAGCAGCCCCCCTGGGGAGGGCCGTGTGGAGACCCAGTACTTC. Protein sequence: CASSPPGEGRVETQYF.